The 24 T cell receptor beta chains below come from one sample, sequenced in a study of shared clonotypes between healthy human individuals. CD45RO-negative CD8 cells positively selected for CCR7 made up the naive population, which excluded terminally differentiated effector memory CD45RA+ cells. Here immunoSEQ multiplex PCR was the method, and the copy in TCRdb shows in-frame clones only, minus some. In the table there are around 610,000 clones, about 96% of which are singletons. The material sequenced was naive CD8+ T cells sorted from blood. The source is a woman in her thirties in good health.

The CDR3 here is CSVESGLAGNEQFF. CDR3 in DNA: TGCAGCGTTGAGTCGGGACTAGCTGGAAATGAGCAGTTCTTC. This sequence joins TRBV29-1 and TRBJ2-1; 9 positions match TRBD2. Looked up from germline, CDR1 is SQVTM and CDR2 is ANQGSEA. V was pared by 3 bases and J by 7 bases, with 7 bases of the junction left unmatched. CDR3 length equals 14 residues.

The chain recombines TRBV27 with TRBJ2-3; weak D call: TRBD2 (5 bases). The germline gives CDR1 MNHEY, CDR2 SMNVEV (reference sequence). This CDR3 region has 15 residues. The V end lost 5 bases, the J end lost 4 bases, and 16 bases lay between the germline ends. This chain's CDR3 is CASSQYSAGADTQYF. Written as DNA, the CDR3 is TGTGCCAGCAGTCAATACTCTGCCGGGGCAGATACGCAGTATTTT.

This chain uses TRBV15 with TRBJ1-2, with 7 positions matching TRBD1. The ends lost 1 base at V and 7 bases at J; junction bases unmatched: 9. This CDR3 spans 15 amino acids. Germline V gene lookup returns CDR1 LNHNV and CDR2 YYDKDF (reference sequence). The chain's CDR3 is CATSRAIDRVIGYTF. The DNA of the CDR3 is TGTGCCACCAGCAGAGCTATAGACAGGGTAATTGGCTACACCTTC.

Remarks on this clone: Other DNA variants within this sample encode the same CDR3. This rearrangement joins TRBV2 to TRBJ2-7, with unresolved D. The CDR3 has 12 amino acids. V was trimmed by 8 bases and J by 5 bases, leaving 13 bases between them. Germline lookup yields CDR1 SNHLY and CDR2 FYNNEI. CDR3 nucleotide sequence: TGTGCCAGCTCAGGACCAACGAACGAGCAGTACTTC. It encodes CASSGPTNEQYF.

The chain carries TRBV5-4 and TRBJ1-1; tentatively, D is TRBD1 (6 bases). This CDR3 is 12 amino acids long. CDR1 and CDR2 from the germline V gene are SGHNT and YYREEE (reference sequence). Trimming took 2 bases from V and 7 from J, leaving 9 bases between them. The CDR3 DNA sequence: TGTGCCAGCAGCTTAGGGGGGGTTGAAGCTTTCTTT. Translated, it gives CASSLGGVEAFF.

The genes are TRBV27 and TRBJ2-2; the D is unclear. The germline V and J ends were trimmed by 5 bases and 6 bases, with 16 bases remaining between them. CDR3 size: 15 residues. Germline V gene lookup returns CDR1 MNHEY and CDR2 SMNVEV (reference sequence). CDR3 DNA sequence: TGTGCCAGCAGTGGGGTTGGTGTTATACCCGGGGAGCTGTTTTTT. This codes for CASSGVGVIPGELFF.

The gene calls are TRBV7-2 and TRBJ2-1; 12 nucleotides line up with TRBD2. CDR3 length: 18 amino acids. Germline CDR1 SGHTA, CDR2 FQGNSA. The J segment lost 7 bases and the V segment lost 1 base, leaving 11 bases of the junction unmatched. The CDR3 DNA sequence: TGTGCCAGCAGCTTAGTGGCAGTGCGACTAGCGGGAGTGAATGAGCAGTTCTTC. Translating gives CASSLVAVRLAGVNEQFF.

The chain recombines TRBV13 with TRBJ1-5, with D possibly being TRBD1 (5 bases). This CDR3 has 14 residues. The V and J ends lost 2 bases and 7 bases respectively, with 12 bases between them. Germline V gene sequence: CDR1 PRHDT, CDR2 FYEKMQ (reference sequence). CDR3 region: CASSLKGAGQPQHF. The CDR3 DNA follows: TGTGCCAGCAGCTTAAAAGGGGCAGGACAGCCCCAGCATTTT. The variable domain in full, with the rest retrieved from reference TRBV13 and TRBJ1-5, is AAGVIQSPRHLIKEKRETATLKCYPIPRHDTVYWYQQGPGQDPQFLISFYEKMQSDKGSIPDRFSAQQFSDYHSELNMSSLELGDSALYFCASSLKGAGQPQHFGDGTRLSIL.

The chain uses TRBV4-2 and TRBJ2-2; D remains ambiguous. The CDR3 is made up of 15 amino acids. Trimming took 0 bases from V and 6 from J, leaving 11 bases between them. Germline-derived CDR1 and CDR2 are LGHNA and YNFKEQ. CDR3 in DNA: TGTGCCAGCAGCCAAGATCGGCTCCACTCCGGGGAGCTGTTTTTT. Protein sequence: CASSQDRLHSGELFF.

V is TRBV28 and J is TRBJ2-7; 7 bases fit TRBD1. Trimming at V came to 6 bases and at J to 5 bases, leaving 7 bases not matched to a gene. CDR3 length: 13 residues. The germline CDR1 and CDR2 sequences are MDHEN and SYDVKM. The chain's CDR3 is CASRSTGHHEQYF. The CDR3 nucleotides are TGTGCCAGCAGATCGACAGGGCATCACGAGCAGTACTTC.

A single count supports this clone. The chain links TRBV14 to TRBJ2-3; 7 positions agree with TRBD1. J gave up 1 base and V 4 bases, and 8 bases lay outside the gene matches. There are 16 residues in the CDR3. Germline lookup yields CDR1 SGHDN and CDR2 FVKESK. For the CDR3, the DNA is TGTGCCAGCAGCCCGATGACAGGGATTGGCACAGATACGCAGTATTTT. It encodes CASSPMTGIGTDTQYF.

CDR3 residues: CASTDTGTGSYEQYF. The CDR3 bases are TGTGCCAGCACCGATACCGGGACAGGCTCCTACGAGCAGTACTTC. The chain joins TRBV28 to TRBJ2-7, with TRBD1 identical over 8 bases. The CDR3 has 15 residues. V lost 7 bases, J lost 0 bases, and 8 bases stayed unmatched. Germline V CDR1 and CDR2: MDHEN, SYDVKM. Full variable domain (missing parts from reference TRBV28 and TRBJ2-7): DVKVTQSSRYLVKRTGEKVFLECVQDMDHENMFWYRQDPGLGLRLIYFSYDVKMKEKGDIPEGYSVSREKKERFSLILESASTNQTSMYLCASTDTGTGSYEQYFGPGTRLTVT.

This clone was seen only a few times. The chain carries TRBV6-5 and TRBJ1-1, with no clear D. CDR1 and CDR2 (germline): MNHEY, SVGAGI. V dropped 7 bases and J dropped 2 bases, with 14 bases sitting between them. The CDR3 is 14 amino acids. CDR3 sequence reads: CASKHRRRNTEAFF. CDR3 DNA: TGTGCCAGCAAACATCGTAGAAGAAACACTGAAGCTTTCTTT.

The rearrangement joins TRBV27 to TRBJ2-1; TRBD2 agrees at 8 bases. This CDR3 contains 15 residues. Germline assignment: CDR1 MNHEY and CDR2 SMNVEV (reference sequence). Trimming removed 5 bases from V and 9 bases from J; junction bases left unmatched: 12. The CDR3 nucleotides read TGTGCCAGCAGTACGCCGGGACTAGGAGAGGGTGAGCAGTTCTTC. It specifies CASSTPGLGEGEQFF.

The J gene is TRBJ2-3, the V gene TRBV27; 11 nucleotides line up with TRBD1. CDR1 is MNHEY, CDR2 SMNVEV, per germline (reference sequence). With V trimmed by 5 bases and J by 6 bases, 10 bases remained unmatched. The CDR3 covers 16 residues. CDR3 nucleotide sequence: TGTGCCAGCAGTCTAATTTTGGGACAGGGGGTGGATACGCAGTATTTT. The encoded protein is CASSLILGQGVDTQYF.

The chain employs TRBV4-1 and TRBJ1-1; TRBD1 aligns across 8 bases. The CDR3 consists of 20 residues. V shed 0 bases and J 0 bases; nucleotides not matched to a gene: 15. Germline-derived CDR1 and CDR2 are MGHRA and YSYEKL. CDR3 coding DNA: TGCGCCAGCAGCCAAGATAGGCGGGACAGGTCTCTTTTTATGAACACTGAAGCTTTCTTT. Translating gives CASSQDRRDRSLFMNTEAFF.

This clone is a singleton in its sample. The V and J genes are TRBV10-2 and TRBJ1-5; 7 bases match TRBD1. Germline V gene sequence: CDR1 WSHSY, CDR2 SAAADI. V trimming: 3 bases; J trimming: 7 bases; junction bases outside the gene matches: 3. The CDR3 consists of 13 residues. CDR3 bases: TGCGCCAGCAGTGAAACAGGGGCCCAGCCCCAGCATTTT. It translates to CASSETGAQPQHF.

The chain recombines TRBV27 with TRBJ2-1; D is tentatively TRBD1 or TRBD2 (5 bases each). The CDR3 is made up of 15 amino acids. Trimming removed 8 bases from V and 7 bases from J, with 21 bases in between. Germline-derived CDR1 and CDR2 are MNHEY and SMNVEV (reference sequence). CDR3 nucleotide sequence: TGTGCCAGCGGCCATAGGGGACCGTTCGTTAATGAGCAGTTCTTC. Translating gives CASGHRGPFVNEQFF.

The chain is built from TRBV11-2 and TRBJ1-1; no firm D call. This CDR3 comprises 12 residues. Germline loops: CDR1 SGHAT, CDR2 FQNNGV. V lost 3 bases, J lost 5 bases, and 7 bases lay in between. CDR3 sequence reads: CASSFSGTEAFF. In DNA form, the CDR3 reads TGTGCCAGCAGCTTTTCGGGAACTGAAGCTTTCTTT.

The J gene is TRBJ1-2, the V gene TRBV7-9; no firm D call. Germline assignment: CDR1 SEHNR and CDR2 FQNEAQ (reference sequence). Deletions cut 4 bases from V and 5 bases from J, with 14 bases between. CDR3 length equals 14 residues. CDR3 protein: CASSSGSLAYGYTF. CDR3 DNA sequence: TGTGCCAGCAGCTCCGGATCACTTGCGTATGGCTACACCTTC.

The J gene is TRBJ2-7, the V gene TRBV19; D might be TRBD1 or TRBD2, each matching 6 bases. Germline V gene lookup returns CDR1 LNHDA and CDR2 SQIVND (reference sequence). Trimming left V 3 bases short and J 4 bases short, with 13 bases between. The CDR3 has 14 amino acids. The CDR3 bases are TGTGCCAGTAGTATTTGGGCGGGACAATACGAGCAGTACTTC. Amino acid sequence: CASSIWAGQYEQYF.

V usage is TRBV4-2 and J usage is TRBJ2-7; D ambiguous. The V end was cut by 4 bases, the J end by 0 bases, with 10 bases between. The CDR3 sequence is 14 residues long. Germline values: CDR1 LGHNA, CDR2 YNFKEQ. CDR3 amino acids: CASSPNIGSYEQYF. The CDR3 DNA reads TGTGCCAGCAGCCCCAATATCGGCTCCTACGAGCAGTACTTC.

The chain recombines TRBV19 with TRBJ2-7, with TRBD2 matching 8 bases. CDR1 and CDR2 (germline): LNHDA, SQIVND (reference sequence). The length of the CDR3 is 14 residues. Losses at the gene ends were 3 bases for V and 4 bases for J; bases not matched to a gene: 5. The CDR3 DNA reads TGTGCCAGTAGTATGGATCGGGGGGGGTACGAGCAGTACTTC. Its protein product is CASSMDRGGYEQYF.

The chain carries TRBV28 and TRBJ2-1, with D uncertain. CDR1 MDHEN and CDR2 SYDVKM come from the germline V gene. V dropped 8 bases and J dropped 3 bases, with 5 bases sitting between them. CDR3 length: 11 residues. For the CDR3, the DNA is TGTGCCAGCGGGAACTACAATGAGCAGTTCTTC. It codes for CASGNYNEQFF. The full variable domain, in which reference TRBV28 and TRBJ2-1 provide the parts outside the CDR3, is DVKVTQSSRYLVKRTGEKVFLECVQDMDHENMFWYRQDPGLGLRLIYFSYDVKMKEKGDIPEGYSVSREKKERFSLILESASTNQTSMYLCASGNYNEQFFGPGTRLTVL.